The rows below give T cell receptor beta chains drawn from one sample of a study of the immune and genomic landscape of osteosarcoma. The data were produced by immunoSEQ multiplex PCR, yet TCRdb's version contains in-frame clones alone and is incomplete. The sample has 350 to 500 clones, approximately 86% seen once. The sample taken for sequencing was tumor tissue from a local recurrence in the humerus. The receptors come from a woman under 30 with osteosarcoma. Both conserved end residues are part of each CDR3. Fields, in order: J gene, V gene, clone size, CDR3 protein. Size values are once, few and many counts, or a class for expanded clones, and some rows have none.

TRBJ2-3 TRBV5-6 once CASSLEGAADTQYF
TRBJ2-3 TRBV9 NA CASSGDTDTQYF
TRBJ1-2 TRBV21-1 NA CASSQRTVDYGYTF
TRBJ1-4 TRBV7-8 NA CASSLGWTAEKLFF
TRBJ1-5 TRBV29-1 NA CSVEGTGVGQPQHF
TRBJ2-1 TRBV10-3 NA CAISDRAGGDNEQFF
TRBJ2-5 TRBV9 NA CASSVGSVVFETQYF
TRBJ1-1 TRBV7-9 NA CASSIRDTEAFF
TRBJ2-2 TRBV11-1 NA CASSPQGAGELFF
TRBJ2-5 TRBV7-2 NA CASSATGQGAVTQYF
TRBJ2-2 TRBV10-1 NA CASRGHRGAVF
TRBJ2-4 TRBV18 few CASSPSGGTGLDIQYF
TRBJ2-3 TRBV28 NA CASSLLGAGGNTDTQYF
TRBJ2-5 TRBV2 NA CASSERSGRKTQYF
TRBJ2-7 TRBV28 NA CAIGGQGSRGSYEQYF
TRBJ1-2 TRBV5-1 once CASSLWDIANYGYTF
TRBJ2-3 TRBV10-3 NA CATAGAPDTQYF
TRBJ1-1 TRBV21-1 few CASGRDAGNTEAFF
TRBJ2-3 TRBV28 NA CASSFPSAPTDTQYF
TRBJ2-1 TRBV7-9 NA CASSAGSGSSYNEQFF
TRBJ2-1 TRBV9 NA CASSQGLAEPNEQFF
TRBJ2-3 TRBV9 NA CASSPRSGGGADTQYF
TRBJ2-5 TRBV19 NA CASSMAGLGRETQYF
TRBJ1-4 TRBV18 NA CASSPSQAEKLFF